These T cell receptor beta chains were read from a single sample in a study of blood T cell repertoires in COVID-19. Sequenced by immunoSEQ multiplex PCR; TCRdb stores in-frame clones only, minus some. The data contain about 400,000 clones, roughly 91% of them singletons. The sequenced sample was peripheral blood. These receptors all come from a woman aged 25 to 45 with acute or convalescent COVID-19. Both conserved end residues are part of each CDR3.

v_call	cdr3_aa
TRBV5-6	CASTRDNSARYYGYTF
TRBV10-2	CASSYQKNQPQHF
TRBV4-1	CASSQVTSEISGNTIYF
TRBV6-5	CASSPGAGTEAFF
TRBV7-9	CASSTGNYGYTF
TRBV29-1	CSVARTGYNEQFF
TRBV3-1/TRBV3-2	CASSHLSLGRQETQYF
TRBV7-2	CASSLMGQSTDTQYF
TRBV28	CASSPGTGYEQYF
TRBV4-1	CASSQVPGQGFYEQYF
TRBV23-1	CASKPGGPYEQYF
TRBV2	CASSVAGDYGYTF
TRBV11-2	CASSLGPSYEQYF